The 10 T cell receptor beta chains given below trace back to one sample, sequenced in a study of beta chain features in type 1 diabetes. Every isolated RNA sample was fully reverse transcribed, so sequencing captured expressed TCRB transcripts. The repertoire was sequenced with immunoSEQ multiplex PCR; TCRdb's copy has only in-frame clones and lacks some. The data show hundreds of thousands of clones, around 13% seen once. Sequencing input: central memory CD4+ T cells from blood. The receptors here all came from a man younger than 40 in good health.

This clone was counted between two and nine times. V gene TRBV7-6 combines with J gene TRBJ2-3; D could derive from TRBD1 or TRBD2 (5 bases each). The CDR3 extends over 14 amino acids. V lost 5 bases, J lost 2 bases, and 11 bases lay in between. In germline, CDR1 is SGHVS, CDR2 FNYEAQ. The CDR3 sequence: CASSKGTDTDTQYF. The CDR3 region has the DNA TGTGCCAGCAGCAAGGGGACGGACACAGATACGCAGTATTTT.

This chain connects TRBV10-3 to TRBJ2-3; TRBD1 matches 7 bases. The CDR3 has 13 residues. J lost 5 bases, V lost 11 bases, and 10 bases had no gene match. Germline V gene lookup returns CDR1 ENHRY and CDR2 SYGVKD. The CDR3 coding sequence is TGTGCCGCAACCCCGGGACAGAGAGATACGCAGTATTTT. Translation gives CAATPGQRDTQYF.

The chain links TRBV19 to TRBJ2-1; 12 bases map to TRBD2. This CDR3 contains 15 residues. Germline V CDR1 and CDR2: LNHDA, SQIVND (reference sequence). V lost 4 bases to trimming and J lost 6 bases; unmatched junction nucleotides: 4. The CDR3, as DNA: TGTGCCAGTAGTACGACTAGCGGGAGAATCAATGAGCAGTTCTTC. Its translation: CASSTTSGRINEQFF.

This clone was observed many times. V and J are TRBV7-2 and TRBJ2-7, with D possibly called TRBD1 or TRBD2 (5 bases each). Germline CDR1 reads SGHTA; CDR2 reads FQGNSA. The length of the CDR3 is 11 residues. Trimming cost V 8 bases and J 2 bases, with 7 bases left between them. The CDR3 DNA sequence: TGTGCCAGCGGGACGCCCTACGAGCAGTACTTC. As protein: CASGTPYEQYF.

This clone appeared a few times. The chain combines TRBV18 with TRBJ2-3, with 8 bases aligning to TRBD1. This CDR3 is 15 amino acids long. The V gene's germline CDR1 is KGHSH and CDR2 LQKENI. V gave up 3 bases and J gave up 2 bases; unmatched junction bases: 4. The CDR3 loop reads CASSPRTGNTDTQYF. The CDR3 region has the DNA TGTGCCAGCTCACCGAGGACAGGGAACACAGATACGCAGTATTTT.

This clone showed up just a few times. This chain uses TRBV5-5 with TRBJ1-6; D unclear. The CDR3 has 14 residues. The germline gives CDR1 SGHKS, CDR2 YYEKEE (reference sequence). The V and J ends lost 2 bases and 6 bases respectively, with 9 bases between them. The CDR3, as DNA: TGTGCCAGCAGCTTAGGCTCTATTAATTCACCCCTCCACTTT. Protein product: CASSLGSINSPLHF.

The rearrangement joins TRBV7-9 to TRBJ1-1, with 10 bases that match TRBD1. J lost 5 bases, V lost 5 bases, and 5 bases had no gene match. Germline V gene lookup returns CDR1 SEHNR and CDR2 FQNEAQ (reference sequence). The CDR3 contains 14 residues. In DNA, the CDR3 is TGTGCCAGCAGCCAGACAGGGGGCGGGACTGAAGCTTTCTTT. It translates to CASSQTGGGTEAFF.

This sequence joins TRBV28 and TRBJ2-5; D is unresolved. Matching the DNA end better, TRBJ2-4 makes the J call doubtful. The CDR3 runs 13 residues. CDR1 MDHEN and CDR2 SYDVKM come from the germline V gene. As DNA, the CDR3 is TGTGCCAGCACCCTCCGGGTTACGAGCATTCAGTACTTC. It codes for CASTLRVTSIQYF.

The CDR3 protein is CASSLGLSGRRVETQYF. The CDR3 DNA sequence: TGTGCCAGCAGCTTAGGGCTGTCAGGGCGGCGAGTAGAGACCCAGTACTTC. The chain has TRBV11-2 and TRBJ2-5, with D perhaps TRBD1 (5 bases). V lost 1 base to trimming and J lost 4 bases, with 19 bases between them. The germline V gene encodes CDR1 SGHAT and CDR2 FQNNGV. The CDR3 runs to 17 residues.

This clone came up a few times. Different DNA sequences within this sample yield the same CDR3. The chain is built from TRBV7-3 and TRBJ2-3; no clear D gene. CDR3 size: 13 residues. Trimming removed 1 base at V and 3 bases at J, with 5 bases between. CDR1 and CDR2 (germline): SGHTA, FQGTGA. The chain's CDR3 is CASSLSVTDTQYF. CDR3 nucleotide sequence: TGTGCCAGCAGCTTAAGTGTGACAGATACGCAGTATTTT.